This T cell receptor delta chain was identified during a study of fetal and pediatric gammadelta thymocytes (dated by TCRdb to the early 2020s). Some background on the complete study: The bulk gammadelta thymocyte repertoires combined previously published and newly generated, unpublished data and were used to strengthen a single-cell study of gammadelta thymocyte development. The set of bulk gammadelta thymocyte repertoires included approximately ten subjects in total: 3 fetal thymus donors and 7 pediatric thymus donors. Unpublished data were combined with previously published data (refs 27,28) to make up the bulk gammadelta thymocyte repertoires. Bulk TCR repertoire data were added to increase subject numbers and strengthen the CDR3 publicity analysis.

The instrument was an Illumina MiSeq. In the original analysis: To analyze publicity, the Vgamma9Vdelta2 and nonVgamma9Vdelta2 bulk CDR3 files from each subject were merged so that every subject had one combined repertoire. Using base R and dplyr, each CDR3 amino acid sequence was checked across 9 single-cell datasets and roughly 10 bulk repertoires to give a publicity score ranging from 0 to 19. Identical DNA sequences were merged into single rows after TCRdb reprocessed the public reads with CATT. These V and J calls derive from TCRdb rather than the authors' analysis. In this sample the table shows some 760 delta-chain clones, approximately 19% of which occur a single time. The ten largest clones capture about a fifth of the sample. The CDR3 goes from the cysteine to the phenylalanine over 10 residues. The only DNA kept is the CDR3, 30 bases in frame from the first base. CDR1 and CDR2 are drawn from the germline V gene: TSWWSYY, QGS.

This clone came up a few times. The target of this receptor is not known. The junction and the germline gene differ at one end; a read error may be behind it. Here is what the overall study found, with its caveats: Fetal gammadelta thymocyte repertoires were previously reported to be enriched for TRDV2, TRGV8 and TRGV9 usage, low N additions and public CDR3s compared with post-natal repertoires.

Fetal thymuses came from elective pregnancy terminations at about 14 to 22 weeks estimated gestational age, performed for socio-psychological reasons in Singapore. All fetuses were assessed as structurally normal by ultrasound before termination and by gross morphological examination after termination. Thymocytes were stained with Zombie NIR viability dye and antibodies against CD3 (UCHT1), TCRgammadelta (11F2), TCRVgamma9 (IMMU360) and TCRVdelta2 (IMMU389). Bulk TRD and TRG CDR3 repertoires were generated separately from sorted Vgamma9Vdelta2 and nonVgamma9Vdelta2 gammadelta thymocytes of human fetal and pediatric thymuses. Thymic cell suspensions were made from fetal and post-natal thymuses as previously described. Vgamma9Vdelta2 thymocytes were sorted as CD3+ gammadeltaTCR+ Vgamma9+ Vdelta2+ cells. A FACS Aria III cell sorter (BD Biosciences) was used for cell sorting.

This clonotype was sampled from a human fetus. Sequencing used Vgamma9Vdelta2 gamma-delta T cells from the thymus. The cell subset or site label on this specimen signifies: sorted CD3+gammadeltaTCR+Vgamma9+Vdelta2+ thymocytes. The chain employs TRDV1 and TRDJ1; the D gene lacks a confident call. The sequenced DNA: TGCTCTGGATACACCGATAAACTCATCTTT. Its translation is CSGYTDKLIF.